The clone carrying this T cell receptor beta chain came up a few times. Its antigen is currently unknown. An end of the junction does not agree with germline; a read error may underlie this. Using a J-beta primer mix together with a sample-barcoded 5' primer, a second PCR was run for roughly 6 to 12 cycles. Every cDNA was tagged by a template-switch adaptor with 12 random nucleotides. CDR3-containing paired-end reads numbered at least 2.5 million in each sample. TCRdb recomputed calls from the 5' RACE reads with MiXCR, one row per CDR3 protein. Counted here are under 2 million distinct CDR3 sequences, about 35% occurring once; the ten biggest clones make up about 11%. The data derive from a study of blood T cells in healthy people across ages. Findings and limits, study-wide: The study lacked donor CMV status, which possibly confounded expanded clonotype changes. Among long-lived donors, naive CD4+ cells were more numerous and diversity higher than in aged donors.

Looked up from germline, CDR1 is SQVTM and CDR2 is ANQGSEA. CDR3 length equals 14 residues. The chain links TRBV29-1 to TRBJ2-5; a weak D match, TRBD2 (8 bases). The origin of this receptor is a woman under 40 in good health. Sequencing was performed on blood. Here the CDR3 reads CSVDGRGQFETQYF. The CDR3 DNA reads as TGCAGCGTTGACGGGAGGGGGCAGTTTGAGACTCAGTACTTC.